This TCR beta chain was recorded in a study of Graves' ophthalmopathy and Graves' hyperthyroidism. Background on the study: At the time of initial diagnosis and before any treatment, peripheral blood was collected.

Notes on the study in general: Sensitivity reached 87.88% and specificity almost 83% for a 13-signature model separating ophthalmopathy from stable hyperthyroidism. Thyroid clonotypes that were expanded above 0.001 frequency mostly also appeared in blood.

Every ophthalmopathy donor presented moderate-to-severe activity, CAS ≥3, NOSPECS ≥4 and duration under 3 months. RNA transcripts yielded amplified TCR beta CDR3 regions. RT-PCR with HTBI primers came first, then second-round multiplex PCR. TCRdb itself ran the multiplex PCR reads through MiXCR, one entry per CDR3 protein. The sample contains hundreds of thousands of distinct CDR3 sequences, about 44% of which appear only once. This clonotype came up many times. Its cognate antigen is unknown. Per germline, CDR1 SGDLS and CDR2 YYNGEE. The CDR3 is made up of 15 amino acids. Trimming took off 4 bases at V and 0 bases at J, with 11 bases between the two ends.

The J gene is TRBJ1-3, the V gene TRBV9; D unclear. Sequenced: peripheral blood. The sequence came from an adult man with Graves' ophthalmopathy. The CDR3 nucleotides read TGTGCCAGCAGCTCGGACGGGTACTCTGGAAACACCATATATTTT. Translated, it gives CASSSDGYSGNTIYF.